This T cell receptor beta chain was retrieved from a study of blood T cells in healthy people across ages. The trim removed 8 bases at V and 5 bases at J, leaving 9 bases unmatched. Germline CDR1 reads MDHEN; CDR2 reads SYDVKM. This CDR3 has 14 residues. A second PCR of roughly 7 to 11 cycles used a sample-barcoded 5' primer and a J-beta primer mix. MiXCR was run by TCRdb on the 5' RACE reads, yielding one entry per CDR3 protein. The sample includes 2 million or so distinct CDR3 sequences, around 50% seen only once; the top ten take 2% to 2.5%. The specimen sequenced was blood. The sequence derives from a woman aged 35 to 49 in good health. This chain links TRBV28 with TRBJ2-3, with 8 positions matching TRBD2. CDR3 DNA: TGTGCCAGCCAAGTACTAGCGGACCTAGATACGCAGTATTTT. It is translated as CASQVLADLDTQYF.